What follows are 26 T cell receptor beta chains derived from one specimen sequenced in a study of human T cells and chemical hapten exposure. Time point indicated: patch test 3, about 24 weeks after DPC sensitization. Described treatment: therapeutic diphenylcyclopropenone sensitization with weekly scalp DPC. TCRdb called the RACE reads again in MiXCR, with one record for every CDR3 protein. Here the sample spans 50,000 to 80,000 distinct CDR3 sequences, 9.5% to 11% being singletons. The sample was whole blood, taken in connection with sensitization to the hapten diphenylcyclopropenone (DPC). These receptors were taken from a woman in her thirties with alopecia areata. Some clones in this sample may be carry-over from other donors' samples.

J is TRBJ2-5 and V is TRBV7-2; 7 bases are a match to TRBD2. This CDR3 is 14 amino acids long. Germline CDR1 reads SGHTA; CDR2 reads FQGNSA. Trimming cost V 5 bases and J 5 bases; bases outside gene matches: 8. The CDR3 sequence is CASSPNLAEETQYF. The DNA of the CDR3 is TGTGCCAGCAGCCCCAACCTAGCGGAGGAGACCCAGTACTTC.

This clonotype was seen repeatedly, ten times or more. The chain joins TRBV2 to TRBJ1-5; 9 bases agree with TRBD1. V dropped 2 bases and J dropped 4; count of bases not matched to a gene: 12. Germline V gene data show CDR1 as SNHLY and CDR2 as FYNNEI. CDR3 length: 18 residues. CDR3 in DNA: TGTGCCAGCAGTGAATCGGGGACAGGGAAGAGAGGTAATCAGCCCCAGCATTTT. This translates into CASSESGTGKRGNQPQHF.

This clonotype turned up a few times. The chain couples TRBV7-9 to TRBJ2-1; 11 bases align to TRBD2. CDR1 is SEHNR, CDR2 FQNEAQ, per germline (reference sequence). The length of the CDR3 is 15 residues. Trimming took 4 bases from V and 7 from J; bases not matched to a gene: 6. Written as DNA, the CDR3 is TGTGCCAGCAGCTCATTAGCGGGAGGGCCGAATGAGCAGTTCTTC. Residues: CASSSLAGGPNEQFF. The variable domain in full, completed from reference TRBV7-9 and TRBJ2-1, reads DTGVSQNPRHKITKRGQNVTFRCDPISEHNRLYWYRQTLGQGPEFLTYFQNEAQLEKSRLLSDRFSAERPKGSFSTLEIQRTEQGDSAMYLCASSSLAGGPNEQFFGPGTRLTVL.

The sample holds a few counts of this clonotype. The genes are TRBV7-8 and TRBJ2-3; TRBD2 aligns across 8 bases. The CDR3 is 16 amino acids. Germline values: CDR1 SGHVS, CDR2 FQNEAQ. Trimming removed 1 base from V and 4 bases from J; junction bases left unmatched: 7. The CDR3 DNA sequence: TGTGCCAGCAGCTTAGAAGCGGGAGCTTTGGCAGATACGCAGTATTTT. It specifies CASSLEAGALADTQYF.

A few counts support this clonotype. J is TRBJ2-1 and V is TRBV12-3 or TRBV12-4, with 13 bases matching TRBD2. V was pared by 5 bases and J by 5 bases, with 9 bases of the junction left unmatched. This CDR3 has 17 amino acids. CDR3 sequence: CASSRPGGTSGNNEQFF. DNA for the CDR3: TGTGCCAGCAGTAGACCAGGAGGGACTAGCGGGAACAATGAGCAGTTCTTC.

This chain joins TRBV20-1 and TRBJ1-2, with TRBD1 matching over 8 bases. Germline loops: CDR1 DFQATT, CDR2 SNEGSKA (reference sequence). The CDR3 extends over 12 amino acids. Trimming cost V 4 bases and J 3 bases; bases outside gene matches: 1. The CDR3 DNA reads as TGCAGTGCTATGGGACAGGACTATGGCTACACCTTC. This translates into CSAMGQDYGYTF.

The genes are TRBV27 and TRBJ2-1, with 7 bases identical to TRBD2. V lost 4 bases, J lost 4 bases, and 7 bases stayed unmatched. CDR1 and CDR2 from the germline V gene are MNHEY and SMNVEV (reference sequence). CDR3 length equals 15 residues. For the CDR3, the DNA is TGTGCCAGCAGTTATGGTGGGGGGGAGTACAATGAGCAGTTCTTC. This sequence encodes CASSYGGGEYNEQFF.

This clonotype was seen repeatedly, ten times or more. The chain has TRBV7-9 and TRBJ1-1, with D tentatively TRBD1 (5 bases). This CDR3 comprises 13 residues. Trimming took 6 bases from V and 5 from J, leaving 13 bases between them. Germline loops: CDR1 SEHNR, CDR2 FQNEAQ (reference sequence). CDR3 in DNA: TGTGCCAGCAGGGAGGGGTCGTCGACTGAAGCTTTCTTT. It yields the protein CASREGSSTEAFF.

The table lists this clonotype with a count of one. The CDR3 reads CASSQDRGGGYTQYF. The CDR3 DNA sequence: TGTGCCAGCAGCCAAGATCGAGGGGGTGGATATACGCAGTATTTT. This chain links TRBV3-1 with TRBJ2-3; D is possibly TRBD1 (6 bases). Germline lookup yields CDR1 LGHDT and CDR2 YNNKEL (reference sequence). This CDR3 has 15 residues. Trimming took off 0 bases at V and 7 bases at J, with 14 bases between the two ends.

This clonotype was counted a few times. CDR3: CASSDRENQPQHF. DNA for the CDR3: TGTGCCAGCAGTGACAGGGAGAATCAGCCCCAGCATTTT. The chain joins TRBV6-1 to TRBJ1-5, with D possibly matching TRBD1 (5 bases). V was cut by 3 bases and J by 4 bases, with 7 bases left in between. This CDR3 comprises 13 residues. The V gene's germline CDR1 is MNHNS and CDR2 SASEGT.

This clonotype appeared a few times. The chain combines TRBV27 with TRBJ1-4, with D uncertain. CDR3 length equals 15 residues. The germline gives CDR1 MNHEY, CDR2 SMNVEV (reference sequence). V lost 4 bases, J lost 2 bases, and 11 bases lay in between. The CDR3 region is CASSSSRATNEKLFF. Here the CDR3 DNA reads TGTGCCAGCAGTTCCTCAAGAGCGACTAATGAAAAACTGTTTTTT.

This clonotype was found a few times. The gene calls are TRBV27 and TRBJ2-1; no clear D gene. Between the trimmed V and J ends, which lost 4 bases and 10 bases, there was a span of 14 bases. From germline, CDR1 is MNHEY and CDR2 SMNVEV (reference sequence). The CDR3 totals 13 residues. CDR3 protein: CASSSTPALEQFF. The CDR3 bases are TGTGCCAGCAGTTCGACTCCAGCTCTGGAGCAGTTCTTC.

The V gene is TRBV28, the J gene TRBJ2-7; D may be TRBD1 (5 bases). The CDR3 has 15 residues. V was shortened by 4 bases and J by 0 bases, with 13 bases between the two germline ends. The V gene's germline CDR1 is MDHEN and CDR2 SYDVKM. In DNA form, the CDR3 reads TGTGCCAGCAGTTCGGCCCCGGACAACTCCTACGAGCAGTACTTC. Protein: CASSSAPDNSYEQYF.

In its sample, this clonotype was seen many times. The chain has TRBV20-1 and TRBJ2-3; tentatively, D is TRBD1 or TRBD2 (6 bases each). V was trimmed by 2 bases and J by 2 bases, leaving 11 bases between them. The germline V gene encodes CDR1 DFQATT and CDR2 SNEGSKA (reference sequence). The CDR3 spans 14 residues. The CDR3 nucleotides are TGCAGTGCTAGACGGGGGCCTGCCACAGATACGCAGTATTTT. It codes for CSARRGPATDTQYF.

This clonotype was found a few times. The chain couples TRBV28 to TRBJ2-7; D might be TRBD1 (5 bases). The CDR3 has 14 amino acids. Looked up from germline, CDR1 is MDHEN and CDR2 is SYDVKM. With 5 bases removed from V and 3 bases from J, the gap between germline ends came to 14 bases. CDR3 amino acids: CASSLQDMRYEQYF. The DNA for the CDR3 is TGTGCCAGCAGTCTACAGGACATGCGCTACGAGCAGTACTTC. The full variable domain, completed using reference TRBV28 and TRBJ2-7, is DVKVTQSSRYLVKRTGEKVFLECVQDMDHENMFWYRQDPGLGLRLIYFSYDVKMKEKGDIPEGYSVSREKKERFSLILESASTNQTSMYLCASSLQDMRYEQYFGPGTRLTVT.

This clonotype appeared a few times. The rearrangement joins TRBV28 to TRBJ1-2, with 7 bases matching TRBD1. The V and J ends lost 8 bases and 4 bases, in that order; junction bases with no gene match: 10. CDR1 and CDR2 (germline): MDHEN, SYDVKM. The CDR3 spans 14 residues. The CDR3 DNA sequence: TGTGCCAGCGGGCCAGGGGGGGGTGGCTATGGCTACACCTTC. Translated: CASGPGGGGYGYTF.

In this sample, this clonotype turned up a few times. The J gene is TRBJ2-1, the V gene TRBV7-9, with 7 positions matching TRBD1. The CDR3 covers 15 residues. The ends lost 5 bases at V and 4 bases at J; junction bases unmatched: 8. Per germline, CDR1 SEHNR and CDR2 FQNEAQ (reference sequence). The CDR3 nucleotides are TGTGCCAGCAGCCGGCCGGGACAGCATTACAATGAGCAGTTCTTC. This sequence encodes CASSRPGQHYNEQFF. The full variable domain, with the rest looked up from reference TRBV7-9 and TRBJ2-1, is DTGVSQNPRHKITKRGQNVTFRCDPISEHNRLYWYRQTLGQGPEFLTYFQNEAQLEKSRLLSDRFSAERPKGSFSTLEIQRTEQGDSAMYLCASSRPGQHYNEQFFGPGTRLTVL.

This clonotype has more than one count but fewer than ten. V gene TRBV28 combines with J gene TRBJ2-7; 11 nucleotides match TRBD2. V trimming: 6 bases; J trimming: 1 base; junction bases outside the gene matches: 8. CDR1 and CDR2 (germline): MDHEN, SYDVKM. The CDR3 sequence is 16 residues long. In nucleotides, the CDR3 is TGTGCCAGCAGGATAACCGGGACTAGCGGTTCCTACGAGCAGTACTTC. Translation gives CASRITGTSGSYEQYF. The full variable domain, with the rest looked up from reference TRBV28 and TRBJ2-7, is DVKVTQSSRYLVKRTGEKVFLECVQDMDHENMFWYRQDPGLGLRLIYFSYDVKMKEKGDIPEGYSVSREKKERFSLILESASTNQTSMYLCASRITGTSGSYEQYFGPGTRLTVT.

The genes are TRBV6-2 or TRBV6-3 and TRBJ2-3; 9 positions match TRBD2. This CDR3 is built from 16 residues. The germline V gene encodes CDR1 MNHEY and CDR2 SVGEGT. J lost 1 base, V lost 2 bases, and 4 bases had no gene match. The CDR3 sequence is CASSYVPSGGTDTQYF. In DNA, the CDR3 is TGTGCCAGCAGTTACGTCCCTAGCGGGGGCACAGATACGCAGTATTTT.

The chain carries TRBV5-1 and TRBJ2-5; 8 bases are a match to TRBD1. The CDR3 consists of 15 residues. V was clipped by 4 bases and J by 1 base; unmatched bases: 6. Germline CDR1 reads SGHRS; CDR2 reads YFSETQ. In nucleotides, the CDR3 is TGCGCCAGCAGCACCGGGACAGGAACCCAAGAGACCCAGTACTTC. Residues: CASSTGTGTQETQYF.

This clonotype has more than one count but fewer than ten. This chain connects TRBV5-1 to TRBJ2-7, with D tentatively TRBD1 or TRBD2 (6 bases each). V dropped 3 bases and J dropped 2 bases, with 18 bases sitting between them. The CDR3 is 16 residues long. The germline V gene encodes CDR1 SGHRS and CDR2 YFSETQ. This CDR3 reads CASSWGARTLPYEQYF. CDR3 nucleotides: TGCGCCAGCAGCTGGGGGGCGCGGACTCTCCCCTACGAGCAGTACTTC.

This clonotype has just a few counts. The CDR3 loop reads CSASRAANYGYTF. The CDR3, as DNA: TGCAGCGCCTCCCGGGCAGCTAACTATGGCTACACCTTC. The genes are TRBV29-1 and TRBJ1-2; D is uncertain. V lost 7 bases, J lost 0 bases, and 12 bases lay in between. CDR1 is SQVTM, CDR2 ANQGSEA, per germline. CDR3 length: 13 residues. The whole variable domain, remainder taken from reference TRBV29-1 and TRBJ1-2, is SAVISQKPSRDICQRGTSLTIQCQVDSQVTMMFWYRQQPGQSLTLIATANQGSEATYESGFVIDKFPISRPNLTFSTLTVSNMSPEDSSIYLCSASRAANYGYTFGSGTRLTVV.

This clonotype was recorded at least ten times. This chain uses TRBV28 with TRBJ1-2; maybe TRBD1 (5 bases). The V and J ends lost 5 bases and 4 bases respectively, with 8 bases between them. From germline, CDR1 is MDHEN and CDR2 SYDVKM. CDR3 length: 12 amino acids. The CDR3 DNA reads TGTGCCAGCAGTCTGGGGGGCTATGGCTACACCTTC. Its protein is CASSLGGYGYTF.

This clonotype was counted between two and nine times. J is TRBJ2-3 and V is TRBV7-8, with a tentative D call TRBD2 (7 bases). The CDR3 is made up of 16 amino acids. Trimming shortened V by 5 bases and J by 5 bases, and 20 bases separated the two germline ends. Germline assignment: CDR1 SGHVS and CDR2 FQNEAQ. CDR3 loop: CASSRKRAGAGDTQYF. CDR3 nucleotides: TGTGCCAGCAGCCGAAAACGGGCGGGGGCAGGAGATACGCAGTATTTT.

This clonotype was seen a few times. The rearrangement uses TRBV28 and TRBJ2-7, with 7 bases lining up with TRBD1. There are 15 residues in the CDR3. Trimming at V came to 2 bases and at J to 5 bases, leaving 9 bases not matched to a gene. The germline gives CDR1 MDHEN, CDR2 SYDVKM. The CDR3 is CASSLAPDRRNEQYF. The CDR3 DNA follows: TGTGCCAGCAGTTTAGCCCCGGACAGGCGGAACGAGCAGTACTTC.

This clonotype was observed a handful of times. The gene calls are TRBV28 and TRBJ1-1; D might be TRBD1 (5 bases). CDR1 and CDR2 from the germline V gene are MDHEN and SYDVKM. V lost 3 bases to trimming and J lost 6 bases, with 14 bases between them. CDR3 length equals 14 residues. CDR3 sequence: CASSLEGAGSEAFF. The CDR3 nucleotides read TGTGCCAGCAGTTTGGAAGGGGCGGGGTCTGAAGCTTTCTTT.